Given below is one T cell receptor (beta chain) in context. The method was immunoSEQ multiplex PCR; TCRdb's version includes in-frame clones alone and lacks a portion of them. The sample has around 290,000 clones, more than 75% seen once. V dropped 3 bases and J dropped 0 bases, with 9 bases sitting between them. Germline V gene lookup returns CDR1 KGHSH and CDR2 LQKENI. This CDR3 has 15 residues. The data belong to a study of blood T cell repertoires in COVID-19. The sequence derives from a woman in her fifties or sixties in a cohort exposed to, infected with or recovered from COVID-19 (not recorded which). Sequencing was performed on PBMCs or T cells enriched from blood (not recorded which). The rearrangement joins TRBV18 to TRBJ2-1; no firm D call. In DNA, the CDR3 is TGTGCCAGCTCACCTGGCGGCAGCTCCTACAATGAGCAGTTCTTC. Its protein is CASSPGGSSYNEQFF.